One and the same sample provided the 10 T cell receptor beta chains below, sequenced in a study of T cell repertoires in cytomegalovirus infection. TCRdb called the reads again in MiXCR, with one record for every CDR3 protein. The sample has approximately 270,000 distinct CDR3 sequences; roughly 21% are singletons. The antigens these receptors bind are not known. Here the sequenced sample was cultured PBMCs, taken from culture after CMV antigen stimulation. The receptor source for this set is a human donor in good health (CMV status not recorded). Some clones in this sample may be carry-over from other donors' samples.

This rearrangement joins TRBV4-3 to TRBJ2-7; 9 bases agree with TRBD1. Germline lookup yields CDR1 LGHNA and CDR2 YSLEER. V shed 2 bases and J 4 bases; nucleotides not matched to a gene: 6. The CDR3 spans 15 residues. As DNA, the CDR3 is TGCGCCAGCAGCCAATCGACCGGGACAGGGTACGAGCAGTACGTC. It specifies CASSQSTGTGYEQYV.

This clonotype was recorded a few times. The V gene is TRBV20-1, the J gene TRBJ2-7; 11 bases are a match to TRBD2. The CDR3 sequence is 12 residues long. The germline V gene encodes CDR1 DFQATT and CDR2 SNEGSKA (reference sequence). J was trimmed by 5 bases and V by 6 bases; bases with no gene match: 3. CDR3 nucleotide sequence: TGCAGTGCAGCGACTAGCGGGGACGAGCAGTACTTC. Encoded protein: CSAATSGDEQYF.

The chain has TRBV11-2 and TRBJ2-1; D is possibly TRBD2 (5 bases). The CDR3 runs to 15 residues. Germline loops: CDR1 SGHAT, CDR2 FQNNGV. V gave up 1 base and J gave up 4 bases, with 11 bases separating them. CDR3 DNA sequence: TGTGCCAGCAGCTTAGTTATTAGCGATTACAATGAGCAGTTCTTC. Protein sequence: CASSLVISDYNEQFF.

For this clonotype: One base away lies a much larger clone, so this may be a sequencing read error. V is TRBV6-2 or TRBV6-3 and J is TRBJ2-6, with D uncertain. The CDR3 runs 12 residues. Per germline, CDR1 MNHEY and CDR2 SVGEGT. The CDR3 loop is CAGSYPVNVLTF. The CDR3 DNA sequence: TGTGCCGGCAGTTATCCTGTCAACGTCCTGACTTTC.

In this sample, this clonotype turned up many times. DNA for the CDR3: TGCGCCAGCAGCTTTATTGGACAGGGTATGAACACTGAAGCTTTCTTT. Its protein is CASSFIGQGMNTEAFF. The V call is TRBV5-1, the J call TRBJ1-1; the match to TRBD1 covers 8 bases. Germline V gene sequence: CDR1 SGHRS, CDR2 YFSETQ. The CDR3 has 16 residues. With 2 bases clipped from V and 0 bases from J, the junction kept 6 bases outside the gene matches.

V gene TRBV9 combines with J gene TRBJ1-2; D is unclear. Per the germline V gene, CDR1 is SGDLS and CDR2 is YYNGEE. Trimming shortened V by 7 bases and J by 6 bases, and 7 bases separated the two germline ends. The CDR3 contains 10 residues. This CDR3 is CASGDHGYTF. CDR3 DNA: TGTGCCAGCGGCGACCATGGCTACACCTTC.

This clonotype was counted only a few times. This CDR3 is CASSLWDSEQFF. CDR3 coding DNA: TGTGCCAGCAGCTTATGGGACAGTGAGCAGTTCTTC. V is TRBV7-9 and J is TRBJ2-1, with 7 bases lining up with TRBD1. The V gene end was trimmed by 2 bases and the J gene end by 9 bases; junction bases not matched to a gene: 1. Germline V gene sequence: CDR1 SEHNR, CDR2 FQNEAQ (reference sequence). The CDR3 totals 12 residues. The whole variable domain, remainder taken from reference TRBV7-9 and TRBJ2-1, is DTGVSQNPRHKITKRGQNVTFRCDPISEHNRLYWYRQTLGQGPEFLTYFQNEAQLEKSRLLSDRFSAERPKGSFSTLEIQRTEQGDSAMYLCASSLWDSEQFFGPGTRLTVL.

This clonotype was counted at least ten times. The chain recombines TRBV7-9 with TRBJ2-3, with 9 bases fitting TRBD1. This CDR3 is 16 amino acids long. J gave up 5 bases and V 5 bases, and 11 bases lay outside the gene matches. The germline V gene encodes CDR1 SEHNR and CDR2 FQNEAQ (reference sequence). CDR3 region: CASSNVQGAPGDTQYF. The CDR3 bases are TGTGCCAGCAGCAACGTACAGGGGGCGCCGGGAGATACGCAGTATTTT.

The chain couples TRBV28 to TRBJ2-1, with D perhaps TRBD2 (7 bases). Trimming cost V 6 bases and J 2 bases, with 20 bases left between them. Germline values: CDR1 MDHEN, CDR2 SYDVKM. This CDR3 region has 17 residues. The CDR3 DNA sequence: TGTGCCAGCAGATCCCAGGGGAGCGGGGTAACCTACAATGAGCAGTTCTTC. Its protein product is CASRSQGSGVTYNEQFF. The full variable domain, with the rest looked up from reference TRBV28 and TRBJ2-1, is DVKVTQSSRYLVKRTGEKVFLECVQDMDHENMFWYRQDPGLGLRLIYFSYDVKMKEKGDIPEGYSVSREKKERFSLILESASTNQTSMYLCASRSQGSGVTYNEQFFGPGTRLTVL.

This clonotype appeared a few times. The chain has TRBV19 and TRBJ2-3, with 7 bases fitting TRBD2. CDR1 is LNHDA, CDR2 SQIVND, per germline (reference sequence). V trimming: 4 bases; J trimming: 2 bases; junction bases outside the gene matches: 3. This CDR3 is 14 amino acids long. The CDR3 region is CASSSGGYTDTQYF. The DNA of the CDR3 is TGTGCCAGTAGTAGCGGGGGATACACAGATACGCAGTATTTT.